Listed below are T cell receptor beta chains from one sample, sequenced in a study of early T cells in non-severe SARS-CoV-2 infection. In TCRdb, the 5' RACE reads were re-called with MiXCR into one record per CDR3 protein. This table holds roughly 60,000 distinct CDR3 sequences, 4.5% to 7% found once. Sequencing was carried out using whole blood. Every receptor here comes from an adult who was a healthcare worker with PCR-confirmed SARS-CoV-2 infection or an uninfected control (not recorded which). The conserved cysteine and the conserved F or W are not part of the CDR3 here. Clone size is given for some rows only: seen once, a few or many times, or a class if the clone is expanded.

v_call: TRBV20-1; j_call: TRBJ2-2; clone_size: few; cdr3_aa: SARDDRTTGELF
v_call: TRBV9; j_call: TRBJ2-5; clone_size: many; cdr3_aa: ASSVAVLAGGQETQY
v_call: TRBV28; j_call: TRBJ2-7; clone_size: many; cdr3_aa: ATSDPYEQY
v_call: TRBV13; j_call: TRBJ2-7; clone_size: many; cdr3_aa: ASSGGGLAGLGEQY
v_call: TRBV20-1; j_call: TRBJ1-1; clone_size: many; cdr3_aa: SASPTGQIEAF
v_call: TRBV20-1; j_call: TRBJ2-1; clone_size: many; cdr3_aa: SAEASPGQGIPYNEQF
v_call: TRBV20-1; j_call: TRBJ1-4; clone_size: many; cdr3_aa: SADGTKNEKLF
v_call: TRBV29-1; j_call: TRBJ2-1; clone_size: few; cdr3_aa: SVARQARGEQF
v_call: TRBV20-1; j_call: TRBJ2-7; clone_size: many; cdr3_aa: SATRTSHYEQY
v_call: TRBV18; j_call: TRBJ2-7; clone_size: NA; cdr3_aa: ASSEGLAGTYEQY
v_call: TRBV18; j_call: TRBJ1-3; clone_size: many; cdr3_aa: ASSQSSRGSGNTIY
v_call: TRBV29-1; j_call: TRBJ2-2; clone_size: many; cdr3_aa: SVEDHERGVSGELF
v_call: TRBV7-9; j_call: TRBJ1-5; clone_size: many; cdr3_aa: ASSFLGNGQPQH
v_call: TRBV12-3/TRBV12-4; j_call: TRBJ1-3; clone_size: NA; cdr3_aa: ASSLGTLSSGNTIY
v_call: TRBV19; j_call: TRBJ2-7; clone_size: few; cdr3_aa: ASSISAADSYEQY
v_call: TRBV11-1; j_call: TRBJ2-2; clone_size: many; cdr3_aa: ASSSRDRGLVGGELF
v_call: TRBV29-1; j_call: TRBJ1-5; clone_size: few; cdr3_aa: SVNSGINQPQH
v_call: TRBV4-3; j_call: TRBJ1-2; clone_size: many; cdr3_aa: ASSQVTANYGYT
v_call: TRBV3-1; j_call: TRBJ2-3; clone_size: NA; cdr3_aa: ASSLGVADTQY
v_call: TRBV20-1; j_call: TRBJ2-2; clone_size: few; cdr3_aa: SASRTGNTGELF
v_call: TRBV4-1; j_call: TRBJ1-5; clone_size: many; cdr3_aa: ASSQGRDGAGPQH
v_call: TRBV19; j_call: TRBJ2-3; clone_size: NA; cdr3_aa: ASSPTSGSPDTQY
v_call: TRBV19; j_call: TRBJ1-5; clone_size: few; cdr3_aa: ASIRWGSNQPQH
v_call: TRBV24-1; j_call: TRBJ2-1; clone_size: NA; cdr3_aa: ATSESGRESVDEQF
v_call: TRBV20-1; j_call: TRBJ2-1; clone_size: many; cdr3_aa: SATGGQGGRANNEQF
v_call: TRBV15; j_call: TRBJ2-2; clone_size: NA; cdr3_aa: ATSSLIGPNTGELF
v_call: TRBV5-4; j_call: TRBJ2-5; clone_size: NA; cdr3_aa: ASSSDLPKTQY
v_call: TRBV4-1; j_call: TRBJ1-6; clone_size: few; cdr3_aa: ASSPGPNSPLH
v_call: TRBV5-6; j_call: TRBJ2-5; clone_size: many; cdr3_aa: ASSLIGQDRETQY
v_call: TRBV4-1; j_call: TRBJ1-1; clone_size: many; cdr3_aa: ASSHPIKETEAF
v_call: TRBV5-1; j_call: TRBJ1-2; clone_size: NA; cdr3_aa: ASSLGKASPYGYT
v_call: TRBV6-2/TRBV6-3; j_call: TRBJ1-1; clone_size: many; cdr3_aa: ASSYSTGPEAF
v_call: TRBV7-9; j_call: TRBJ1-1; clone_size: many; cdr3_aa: ASSPPGNTEAF
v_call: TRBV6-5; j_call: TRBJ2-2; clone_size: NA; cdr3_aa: ASSYAAGNTGELF
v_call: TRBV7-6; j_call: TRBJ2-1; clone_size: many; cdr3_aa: ASSLAEVNEQF
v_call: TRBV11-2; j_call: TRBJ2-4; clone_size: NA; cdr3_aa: ASSFSGQNPFQY
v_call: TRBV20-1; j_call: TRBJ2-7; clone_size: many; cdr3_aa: SARSGTGTGEQY
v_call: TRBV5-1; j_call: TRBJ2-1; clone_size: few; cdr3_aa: ASSLAADPYNEQF
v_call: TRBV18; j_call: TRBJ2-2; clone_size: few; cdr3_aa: ASSPQTVSGELF
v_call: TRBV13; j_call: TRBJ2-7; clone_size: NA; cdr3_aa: ASSGTGLSSSSYEQY
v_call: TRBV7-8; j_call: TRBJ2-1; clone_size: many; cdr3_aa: ASSFFQGISYNEQF
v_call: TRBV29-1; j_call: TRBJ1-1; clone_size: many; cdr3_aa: SVVQNTEAF
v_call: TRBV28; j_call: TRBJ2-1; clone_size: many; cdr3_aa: ASSSRDSGEGEQF
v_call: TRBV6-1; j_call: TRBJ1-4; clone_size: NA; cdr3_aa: ASSDMRLEKLF
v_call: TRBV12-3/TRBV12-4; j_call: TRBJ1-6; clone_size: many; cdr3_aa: ASSPLTGTSSPLH
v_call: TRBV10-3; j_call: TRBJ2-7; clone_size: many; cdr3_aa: AISEPPDSYEQY
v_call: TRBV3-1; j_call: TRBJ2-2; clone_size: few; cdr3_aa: ASGGRANTGELF
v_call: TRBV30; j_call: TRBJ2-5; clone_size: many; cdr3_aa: AHGLAGGPPQY
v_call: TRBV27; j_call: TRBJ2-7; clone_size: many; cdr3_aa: ASSFSWGRGGAGYEQY